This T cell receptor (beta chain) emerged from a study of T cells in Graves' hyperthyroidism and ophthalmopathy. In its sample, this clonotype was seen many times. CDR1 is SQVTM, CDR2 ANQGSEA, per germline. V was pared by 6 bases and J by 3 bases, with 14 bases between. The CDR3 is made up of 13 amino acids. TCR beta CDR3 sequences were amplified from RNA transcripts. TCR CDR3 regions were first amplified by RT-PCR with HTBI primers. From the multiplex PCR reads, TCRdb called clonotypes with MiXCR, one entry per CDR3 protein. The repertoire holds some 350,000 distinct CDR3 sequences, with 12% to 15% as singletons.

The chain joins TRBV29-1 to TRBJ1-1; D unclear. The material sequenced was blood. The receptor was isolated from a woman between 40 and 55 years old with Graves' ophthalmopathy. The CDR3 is CSVDGQVDTEAFF. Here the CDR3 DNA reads TGCAGCGTCGATGGGCAGGTAGACACTGAAGCTTTCTTT. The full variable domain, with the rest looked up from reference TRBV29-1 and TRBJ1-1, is SAVISQKPSRDICQRGTSLTIQCQVDSQVTMMFWYRQQPGQSLTLIATANQGSEATYESGFVIDKFPISRPNLTFSTLTVSNMSPEDSSIYLCSVDGQVDTEAFFGQGTRLTVV.